Listed below are T cell receptor beta chains from one sample, sequenced in a study of T-cell memory formation after mild COVID-19. MiXCR, applied by TCRdb to the 5' RACE reads, yields one record per CDR3 protein. The table lists hundreds of thousands of distinct CDR3 sequences, 15% to 20% of them singletons. The sample consisted of PBMCs or a T cell subset sorted from them (not recorded which). The receptors originated from an adult woman who had mild COVID-19 (a few samples of this study predate the infection). Cell type and time point are not known. Both conserved end residues are part of each CDR3. A D gene is named only where the DNA matches it firmly. Some rows have no size entry. The others give once, few or many, or a class for an expanded clone.

D: NA
length: 14
V: TRBV12-3/TRBV12-4
J: TRBJ2-7
size: NA
DNA: TGTGCCAGCAGTTTAGCGCGTGACAGGTTCGAGCAGTACTTC
CDR3: CASSLARDRFEQYF

D: NA
length: 11
V: TRBV12-3/TRBV12-4
J: TRBJ2-5
size: NA
DNA: TGTGCCAGCAGTTTAGCACAGGCCCAGTACTTC
CDR3: CASSLAQAQYF

D: NA
length: 14
V: TRBV4-1
J: TRBJ2-5
size: many
DNA: TGCGCCAGCAGCCCGCGGGTAGGGGGGGAGTCCCAGTACTTC
CDR3: CASSPRVGGESQYF

D: TRBD1
length: 14
V: TRBV7-2
J: TRBJ2-7
size: few
DNA: TGTGCCAGCAGCCGAGGGGGACAGGGGTGGGAGCAGTACTTC
CDR3: CASSRGGQGWEQYF

D: TRBD2
length: 16
V: TRBV5-1
J: TRBJ2-7
size: NA
DNA: TGCGCCAGCAGCTGGGACTCTAGCGGGGATTCCTACGAGCAGTACTTC
CDR3: CASSWDSSGDSYEQYF

D: TRBD2
length: 18
V: TRBV7-9
J: TRBJ2-7
size: many
DNA: TGTGCCAGCAGCTCCGGGACTAGCGGGAGAGGGTTGCCTTGGGAGCAGTACTTC
CDR3: CASSSGTSGRGLPWEQYF

D: NA
length: 13
V: TRBV3-1
J: TRBJ2-7
size: few
DNA: TGTGCCAGCAGCCCCCCCACGGGGTCCGAGCAGTACTTC
CDR3: CASSPPTGSEQYF

D: NA
length: 14
V: TRBV7-2
J: TRBJ1-1
size: NA
DNA: TGTGCCAGCAGCTTTCTAGGGTTGCACACTGAAGCTTTCTTT
CDR3: CASSFLGLHTEAFF

D: NA
length: 14
V: TRBV7-9
J: TRBJ2-1
size: NA
DNA: TGTGCCAGCAGCTTAAGCAGGCTCTACAATGAGCAGTTCTTC
CDR3: CASSLSRLYNEQFF

D: NA
length: 12
V: TRBV3-1
J: TRBJ1-1
size: NA
DNA: TGTGCCAGCAGCCAGGATACACGTCGAGCTTTCTTT
CDR3: CASSQDTRRAFF

D: NA
length: 13
V: TRBV24-1
J: TRBJ1-1
size: NA
DNA: TGTGCCACCAGTGATTCTACGAACACTGAAGCTTTCTTT
CDR3: CATSDSTNTEAFF

D: NA
length: 15
V: TRBV20-1
J: TRBJ1-4
size: few
DNA: TGCAGTGCTAGAGAGAGGACGTCAACTAATGAAAAACTGTTTTTT
CDR3: CSARERTSTNEKLFF

D: TRBD1
length: 13
V: TRBV7-8
J: TRBJ2-7
size: NA
DNA: TGTGCCAGTGAGGGGGCTGGGACCGACGAGCAGTACTTC
CDR3: CASEGAGTDEQYF

D: TRBD1
length: 15
V: TRBV4-2
J: TRBJ1-1
size: few
DNA: TGTGCCAGCAGCCAAGTTAGGCAGGGGGCCACTGAAGCTTTCTTT
CDR3: CASSQVRQGATEAFF

D: TRBD2
length: 17
V: TRBV24-1
J: TRBJ2-1
size: few
DNA: TGTGCCACCAGTGATCGAGGGACTAGCGGGAGTCGCAATGAGCAGTTCTTC
CDR3: CATSDRGTSGSRNEQFF

D: NA
length: 15
V: TRBV4-1
J: TRBJ2-1
size: NA
DNA: TGCGCCAGCAGCCAAGGTCTGTCATCCGGCAATGAGCAGTTCTTC
CDR3: CASSQGLSSGNEQFF

D: NA
length: 14
V: TRBV7-2
J: TRBJ1-5
size: few
DNA: TGTGCCAGCAGCTTAGTAGGGGTGAATCAGCCCCAGCATTTT
CDR3: CASSLVGVNQPQHF

D: TRBD2
length: 18
V: TRBV6-6
J: TRBJ2-3
size: few
DNA: TGTGCCAGCAGACTAACTAGCGGGGACCGAGCTAGCACAGATACGCAGTATTTT
CDR3: CASRLTSGDRASTDTQYF

D: TRBD2
length: 15
V: TRBV6-5
J: TRBJ2-1
size: many
DNA: TGTGCCAGCAGTTACGGGCGGGGGGCTTCCAATGAGCAGTTCTTC
CDR3: CASSYGRGASNEQFF

D: NA
length: 16
V: TRBV11-2
J: TRBJ2-2
size: NA
DNA: TGTGCCAGCAGCTTAGCTGTAGTACAGGGAACCGGGGAGCTGTTTTTT
CDR3: CASSLAVVQGTGELFF

D: TRBD2
length: 17
V: TRBV24-1
J: TRBJ2-2
size: few
DNA: TGTGCCACCAGTGGCATCTTAGCGGGACCCAAGCCCGGGGAGCTGTTTTTT
CDR3: CATSGILAGPKPGELFF

D: NA
length: 12
V: TRBV30
J: TRBJ1-2
size: NA
DNA: TGTGCCTGGATCGAGACAGGTGGGGGCTACACCTTC
CDR3: CAWIETGGGYTF

D: NA
length: 16
V: TRBV18
J: TRBJ2-1
size: few
DNA: TGTGCCAGCTCACCCTCTGGGGCGGGCCTATACAATGAGCAGTTCTTC
CDR3: CASSPSGAGLYNEQFF

D: TRBD1
length: 15
V: TRBV15
J: TRBJ2-1
size: NA
DNA: TGTGCCACCAGCGTCCCCGGGACAGGGGCTACAGAGCAGTTCTTC
CDR3: CATSVPGTGATEQFF

D: NA
length: 17
V: TRBV4-1
J: TRBJ1-2
size: NA
DNA: TGCGCCAGCAGCCAAGGGCTCGATATCCGACCCAACTATGGCTACACCTTC
CDR3: CASSQGLDIRPNYGYTF

D: NA
length: 14
V: TRBV7-2
J: TRBJ1-1
size: many
DNA: TGTGCCAGCAGCTTAGCGCAGGGGCTGGTTGAAGCTTTCTTT
CDR3: CASSLAQGLVEAFF

D: TRBD1
length: 16
V: TRBV24-1
J: TRBJ2-3
size: NA
DNA: TGTGCCACCAGTGATCGGGACAGGGGAACCACAGATACGCAGTATTTT
CDR3: CATSDRDRGTTDTQYF

D: TRBD2
length: 17
V: TRBV30
J: TRBJ2-7
size: few
DNA: TGTGCCTGGAGTGGAATCCCTCGGCTAGCGGTCTCCTACGAGCAGTACTTC
CDR3: CAWSGIPRLAVSYEQYF

D: TRBD1
length: 15
V: TRBV28
J: TRBJ1-4
size: few
DNA: TGTGCCAGCAGCCCCGGACAGGGTGGGTCGGAAAAACTGTTTTTT
CDR3: CASSPGQGGSEKLFF

D: NA
length: 13
V: TRBV18
J: TRBJ2-1
size: NA
DNA: TGTGCCAGCTCCGCTCCCGGGACGAGTGAGCAGTTCTTC
CDR3: CASSAPGTSEQFF

D: NA
length: 13
V: TRBV2
J: TRBJ2-7
size: NA
DNA: TGTGCCAGCCTCCGGGACATCTCCTACGAGCAGTACTTC
CDR3: CASLRDISYEQYF

D: NA
length: 15
V: TRBV9
J: TRBJ2-1
size: NA
DNA: TGTGCCAGCAGCGTCTACCTAGGGATAGGCAATGAGCAGTTCTTC
CDR3: CASSVYLGIGNEQFF

D: NA
length: 12
V: TRBV20-1
J: TRBJ2-2
size: NA
DNA: TGCAGTGCGCCCAGTGGCGCCGGGGAGCTGTTTTTT
CDR3: CSAPSGAGELFF

D: NA
length: 15
V: TRBV7-8
J: TRBJ1-1
size: NA
DNA: TGTGCCAGCAGGCAGGACGGGGCCGAGGGAGATTGGGCTTTCTTT
CDR3: CASRQDGAEGDWAFF

D: NA
length: 13
V: TRBV12-3/TRBV12-4
J: TRBJ2-7
size: NA
DNA: TGTGCCAGCAGTATGGACGGAGTCTACGAGCAGTACTTC
CDR3: CASSMDGVYEQYF

D: NA
length: 15
V: TRBV5-1
J: TRBJ1-1
size: few
DNA: TGCGCCAGCAGCCCCCCCCTGGGGGCCGGCACTGAAGCTTTCTTT
CDR3: CASSPPLGAGTEAFF

D: NA
length: 13
V: TRBV10-3
J: TRBJ2-3
size: NA
DNA: TGTGCCATCAGTGCCCCTGCAGGGCAGGCGAAATATTTT
CDR3: CAISAPAGQAKYF

D: NA
length: 16
V: TRBV7-6
J: TRBJ2-3
size: NA
DNA: TGTGCCAGCAGCTTAGCGATCAGCGTTCCGGTAGATACGCAGTATTTT
CDR3: CASSLAISVPVDTQYF

D: NA
length: 15
V: TRBV4-2
J: TRBJ2-1
size: NA
DNA: TGTGCCAGCAGCCAAGTGGGCGACCAAAACAATGAGCAGTTCTTC
CDR3: CASSQVGDQNNEQFF

D: NA
length: 14
V: TRBV11-3
J: TRBJ2-5
size: NA
DNA: TGTGCCAGCAGACCAGACAGACTGGGGGAGACCCAGTACTTC
CDR3: CASRPDRLGETQYF

D: NA
length: 16
V: TRBV5-6
J: TRBJ2-1
size: NA
DNA: TGTGCCAGCAGCCCACGGCGTGGAGCGTCTTACAATGAGCAGTTCTTC
CDR3: CASSPRRGASYNEQFF

D: NA
length: 13
V: TRBV7-9
J: TRBJ2-7
size: few
DNA: TGTGCCAGCAGCTTAGCTGACGGCTACGAGCAGTACTTC
CDR3: CASSLADGYEQYF

D: NA
length: 15
V: TRBV25-1
J: TRBJ2-7
size: NA
DNA: TGTGCCAGCAGTAAGCTCAGAGGGGCTACCTACGAGCAGTACTTC
CDR3: CASSKLRGATYEQYF

D: NA
length: 14
V: TRBV27
J: TRBJ2-5
size: many
DNA: TGTGCCAGCAGTCCGGGGGACCGCCTAGAGACCCAGTACTTC
CDR3: CASSPGDRLETQYF

D: TRBD1
length: 15
V: TRBV4-2
J: TRBJ1-1
size: NA
DNA: TGTGCCAGCAGCCCCTCGGGACAGGGGAACACTGAAGCTTTCTTT
CDR3: CASSPSGQGNTEAFF

D: NA
length: 17
V: TRBV27
J: TRBJ1-1
size: few
DNA: TGTGCCAGCAGTTACTCCCGGAGAGGGGAAGGGGACACTGAAGCTTTCTTT
CDR3: CASSYSRRGEGDTEAFF

D: TRBD2
length: 13
V: TRBV12-3/TRBV12-4
J: TRBJ2-7
size: few
DNA: TGTGCCAGCAGCCGGGACTATCGGGCCGAGCAGTACTTC
CDR3: CASSRDYRAEQYF

D: NA
length: 12
V: TRBV29-1
J: TRBJ2-3
size: many
DNA: TGCAGCGTTGAATTTTATGCAGATACGCAGTATTTT
CDR3: CSVEFYADTQYF

D: NA
length: 11
V: TRBV12-3/TRBV12-4
J: TRBJ2-1
size: few
DNA: TGTGCCAGCAGTTTTGGGTTGGGGCAGTTCTTC
CDR3: CASSFGLGQFF

D: TRBD1
length: 14
V: TRBV9
J: TRBJ1-2
size: few
DNA: TGTGCCAGCAGCGTTACAGGGGGCTTTAGTGGCTACACCTTC
CDR3: CASSVTGGFSGYTF

D: NA
length: 15
V: TRBV11-2
J: TRBJ1-5
size: few
DNA: TGTGCCAGCAGCTTAGGGGTTTGGTCGGATCAGCCCCAGCATTTT
CDR3: CASSLGVWSDQPQHF

D: TRBD1
length: 16
V: TRBV6-6
J: TRBJ1-1
size: NA
DNA: TGTGCCAGCAGTTACTCGTCAGGGGGGAAGAACACTGAAGCTTTCTTT
CDR3: CASSYSSGGKNTEAFF

D: NA
length: 13
V: TRBV7-8
J: TRBJ1-1
size: NA
DNA: TGTGCCAGCAGCTTTTTGGTCGACACTGAAGCTTTCTTT
CDR3: CASSFLVDTEAFF